This TCR beta chain was captured in a study of T cells after yellow fever vaccination (dated 2019 in TCRdb). About the investigation overall: Libraries from fractions with low cell numbers were prepared with the SMART-Seq v4 Ultra Low Input RNA kit. To follow T-cell clones before and after both primary and booster YFV17D yellow fever vaccination, bulk TCR alpha and beta repertoires underwent longitudinal sequencing. Two healthy male donors, one aged 18 to 29 and one aged 30 to 40 years, made up the cohort. Blood was drawn at multiple timepoints before and after primary and secondary immunization, with bulk PBMC replicates and cell subsets isolated.

This clonotype was seen more than once but under ten times. Its antigen target is currently unknown. No much larger clone exists at a distance of one base, and base qualities are not known. Taken from cysteine to phenylalanine, the CDR3 has 16 residues. Kept here is only the CDR3 DNA, which spans 48 bases and is read in frame from base 1. Based on the germline V gene (reference sequence), the CDR1 and CDR2 sequences are SEHNR and FQNEAQ. V is clipped by 1 base and J by 3 bases, and the sequence between their germline boundaries is 16 bases long. Synthesis of TCR cDNA relied on 5'RACE template switching, a step that introduced a universal primer site along with unique molecular identifiers. Priming of cDNA synthesis was performed from both the TCR alpha and TCR beta constant segments. Library amplification involved two PCR steps, and the second step added sample barcodes and sequencing adapters. Sequencing of the libraries was done on either Illumina HiSeq 2500 (2x100 bp) or NovaSeq (2x150 bp). In the source study's methods: Demultiplexing of reads and collapsing into UMI consensus sequences were performed with MIGEC, and V(D)J alignment was carried out with MiXCR. Vaccine-responding clonotypes were identified with edgeR using replicate PBMC samples, with FDR below 0.01 and a log2 fold change above 5 up to day 15 being required. Each bulk clonotype was labeled CD4 or CD8 based on which sequenced repertoire, CD4 or CD8, contained the clonotype at higher abundance. TCRdb itself trimmed the public reads at Q25 with fastp, ran MiXCR and retained productive beta chains. Rows matching on CDR3 protein sequence are summarized as one entry with the most common DNA and genes. The V and J calls here are based on TCRdb, not the publication. The sample yields 450,000 to 550,000 distinct CDR3 sequences; over 15% were counted once. The ten biggest clones cover roughly an eighth of the sample.

What the research found in general, with its limitations: Because only two donors were included in the study, the extent to which the findings can be generalized is limited. A small share of clonotypes occurred in both CD4 and CD8 compartments, likely arising from convergent recombination. After the booster, most clones that had expanded after primary vaccination were detected again (around 97% of CD4 and 88% of CD8), suggesting broad maintenance of memory. Computational filtering was required because FACS-sorted repertoires could contain abundant contaminating clonotypes from the bulk population. Compared with the primary T-cell response, the secondary T-cell response was weaker but faster, peaking on day 5 rather than day 15.

The intended sense of this specimen's treatment or condition label: live attenuated yellow fever vaccine strain. At each blood-draw timepoint, two biological replicates of bulk PBMCs were obtained. PBMCs were isolated from peripheral blood using a standard Ficoll-Paque protocol. TriZol was used to extract RNA from bulk PBMCs, CD4 and CD8 fractions, and dextramer-positive and dextramer-negative fractions. The chain joins TRBV7-9 to TRBJ2-7, with a weak D call of TRBD2 (5 bases match). The sample here was PBMCs, taken 15 days after the yellow fever booster vaccination. The clonotype originates from a man aged 25-45 years who received the YFV17D yellow fever vaccine. In nucleotides, the sequence is TGTGCCAGCAGCTTAGAGACTACCCTTACTTACTACGAGCAGTACTTC. Its protein is CASSLETTLTYYEQYF.